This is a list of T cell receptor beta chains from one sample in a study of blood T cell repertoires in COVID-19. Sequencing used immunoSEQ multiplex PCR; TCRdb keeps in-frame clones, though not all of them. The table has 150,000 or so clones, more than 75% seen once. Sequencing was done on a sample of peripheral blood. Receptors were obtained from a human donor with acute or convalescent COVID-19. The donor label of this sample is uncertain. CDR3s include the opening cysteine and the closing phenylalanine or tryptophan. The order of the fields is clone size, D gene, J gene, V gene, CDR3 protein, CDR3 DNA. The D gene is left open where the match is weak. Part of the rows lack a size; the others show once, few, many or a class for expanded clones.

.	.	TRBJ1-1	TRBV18	CASSPFLTGNTEAFF	TGTGCCAGCTCACCCTTCCTGACAGGGAACACTGAAGCTTTCTTT
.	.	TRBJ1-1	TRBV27	CASSFGFGGNTEAFF	TGTGCCAGCAGTTTTGGTTTCGGGGGAAACACTGAAGCTTTCTTT
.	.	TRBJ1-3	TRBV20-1	CSAGDPGNTIYF	TGCAGTGCTGGTGACCCGGGAAACACCATATATTTT
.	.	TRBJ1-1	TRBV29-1	CSGGKELNTEAFF	TGCAGCGGGGGGAAGGAGCTGAACACTGAAGCTTTCTTT
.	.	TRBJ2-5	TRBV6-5	CASSSNPEGTQYF	TGTGCCAGCAGTTCGAACCCCGAGGGGACCCAGTACTTC
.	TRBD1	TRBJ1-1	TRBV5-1	CASSLQTGANTEAFF	TGCGCCAGCAGCCTCCAGACAGGGGCCAACACTGAAGCTTTCTTT
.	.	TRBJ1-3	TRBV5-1	CASSQQGGSSGNTIYF	TGCGCCAGCAGCCAACAGGGCGGGAGCTCTGGAAACACCATATATTTT
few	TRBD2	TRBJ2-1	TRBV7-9	CASSFLSGTSGSQQFF	TGTGCCAGCAGCTTCCTCTCAGGGACTAGCGGGAGCCAGCAGTTCTTC
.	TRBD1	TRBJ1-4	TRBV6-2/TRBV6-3	CASSSRPGGNEKLFF	TGTGCCAGCAGCTCCAGGCCAGGGGGAAATGAAAAACTGTTTTTT
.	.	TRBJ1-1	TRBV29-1	CSVYIGAGYTEAFF	TGCAGCGTTTACATAGGGGCCGGATACACTGAAGCTTTCTTT
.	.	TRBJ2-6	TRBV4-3	CASSQGIPSSGANVLTF	TGCGCCAGCAGCCAAGGTATTCCTTCCTCTGGGGCCAACGTCCTGACTTTC
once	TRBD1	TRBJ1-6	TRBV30	CASARDSGLTLHF	TGTGCCTCGGCCCGGGACAGCGGTTTGACCCTCCACTTT